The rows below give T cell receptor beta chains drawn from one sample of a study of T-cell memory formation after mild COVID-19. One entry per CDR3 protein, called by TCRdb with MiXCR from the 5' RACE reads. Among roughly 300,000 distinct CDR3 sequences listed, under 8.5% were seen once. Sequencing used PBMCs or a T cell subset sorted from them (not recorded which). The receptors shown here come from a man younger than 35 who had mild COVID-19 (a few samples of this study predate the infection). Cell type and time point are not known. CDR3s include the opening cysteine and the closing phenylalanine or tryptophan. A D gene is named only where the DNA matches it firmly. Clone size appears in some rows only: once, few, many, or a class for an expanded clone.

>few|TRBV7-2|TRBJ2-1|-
TGTGCCAGCAGCTTAGCGAGGGGAGGTCTCTCCGGAAATGAGCAGTTCTTC
CASSLARGGLSGNEQFF
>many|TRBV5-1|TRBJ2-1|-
TGCGCCAGCAGCTTGGGGGACATTATATACAATGAGCAGTTCTTC
CASSLGDIIYNEQFF
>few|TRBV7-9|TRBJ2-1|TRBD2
TGTGCCAGCAGCCCGGGACTAGCCCCTTACAATGAGCAGTTCTTC
CASSPGLAPYNEQFF
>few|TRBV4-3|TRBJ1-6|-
TGCGCCAGCAGCCTTGGCAGGGGTGATTCACCCCTCCACTTT
CASSLGRGDSPLHF
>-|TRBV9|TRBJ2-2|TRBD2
TGTGCCAGCAGCGTAGGGGCTAGCGGGGATTACGGGGAGCTGTTTTTT
CASSVGASGDYGELFF
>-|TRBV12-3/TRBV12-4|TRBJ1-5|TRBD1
TGTGCCAGCAGTGAGCAGGGGGGCGGTCAGCCCCAGCATTTT
CASSEQGGGQPQHF
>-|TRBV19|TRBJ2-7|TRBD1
TGTGCCAGTAGTATGGGGACAGGGCGCGAGCAGTACTTC
CASSMGTGREQYF
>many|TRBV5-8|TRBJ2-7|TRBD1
TGTGCCAGCGCCCATCCACAGGGGACCTACGAGCAGTACTTC
CASAHPQGTYEQYF
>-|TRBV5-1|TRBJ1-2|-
TGCGCCAGCAGCGCTGGAGGGGGGGAGAATGGCTACACCTTC
CASSAGGGENGYTF
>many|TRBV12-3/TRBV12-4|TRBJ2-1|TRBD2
TGTGCCAGCAGTTCCCGACTAGCGGGGGGATCACAGTTCTTC
CASSSRLAGGSQFF
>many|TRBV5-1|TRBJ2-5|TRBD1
TGCGCCAGCAGCCTCCTGACAGGGGAACAAGAGACCCAGTACTTC
CASSLLTGEQETQYF
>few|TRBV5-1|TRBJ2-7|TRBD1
TGCGCCAGCAGCTTCAGGGACAGGGGCGACGAGCAGTACTTC
CASSFRDRGDEQYF
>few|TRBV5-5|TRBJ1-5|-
TGTGCCAGCAGCTTGCTAGGGTCTTCCAATCAGCCCCAGCATTTT
CASSLLGSSNQPQHF
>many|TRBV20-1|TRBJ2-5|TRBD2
TGCAGTGCTAGAGATTTGCGACTAGCGGAAGAGACCCAGTACTTC
CSARDLRLAEETQYF
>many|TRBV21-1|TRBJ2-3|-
TGTGCCAGCAGTGACCCCCCAGATACGCAGTATTTT
CASSDPPDTQYF
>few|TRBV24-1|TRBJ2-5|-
TGTGCCACCAGTGACGAGTACCAAGAGACCCAGTACTTC
CATSDEYQETQYF
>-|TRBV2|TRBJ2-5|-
TGTGCCAGCAGTGAACCCCGGACAGTCCGGACCCAGTACTTC
CASSEPRTVRTQYF
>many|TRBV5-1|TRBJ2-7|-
TGCGCCAGCAGCTTGAAGGGACGGGGGGCCGGCTACGAGCAGTACTTC
CASSLKGRGAGYEQYF
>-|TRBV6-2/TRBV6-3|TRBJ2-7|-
TGTGCCAGCAGTTACCAACAGGGCTACGAGCAGTACTTC
CASSYQQGYEQYF
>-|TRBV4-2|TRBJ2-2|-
TGTGCCAGCAGCCAGGATAAAGGATCCGGGGAGCTGTTTTTT
CASSQDKGSGELFF
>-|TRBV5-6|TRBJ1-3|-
TGTGCCAGCAGCTTGAATTCCGGGGGCCCGTACTCTGGAAACACCATATATTTT
CASSLNSGGPYSGNTIYF
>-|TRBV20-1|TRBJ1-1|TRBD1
TGCAGTGCAACGAAGGGGGCGCGCGGCACTGAAGCTTTCTTT
CSATKGARGTEAFF
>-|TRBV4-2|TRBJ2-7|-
TGTGCCAGCAGCCAAGAGGTACAGATCTACGAGCAGTACTTC
CASSQEVQIYEQYF
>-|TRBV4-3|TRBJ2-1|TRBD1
TGCGCCAGCAGCCGACAAACAGGGGTAGGATACAATGAGCAGTTCTTC
CASSRQTGVGYNEQFF
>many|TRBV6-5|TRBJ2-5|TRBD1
TGTGCCAGCAGTTACCTCACAGGGGGCCAAGAGACCCAGTACTTC
CASSYLTGGQETQYF
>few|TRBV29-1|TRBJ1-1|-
TGCAGCGCGGACACTAACACTGAAGCTTTCTTT
CSADTNTEAFF
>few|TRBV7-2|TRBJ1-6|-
TGTGCCAGCAGCTTCAACACCTATAATTCACCCCTCCACTTT
CASSFNTYNSPLHF
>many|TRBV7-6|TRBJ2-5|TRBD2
TGTGCCAGCAGATGGGATTCGGGGGGGCAAGAGACCCAGTACTTC
CASRWDSGGQETQYF
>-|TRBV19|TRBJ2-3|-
TGTGCCAGTAGTATACGGCTATTCTCCGATACGCAGTATTTT
CASSIRLFSDTQYF
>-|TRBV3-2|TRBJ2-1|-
TGTGCCAGCAGCCAAGATGGGGGGTTCATGGTTTCAAATGAGCAGTTCTTC
CASSQDGGFMVSNEQFF
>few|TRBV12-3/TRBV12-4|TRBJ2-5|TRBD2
TGTGCCAGCAGTTTCCAGGGAGGGACGGAGACCCAGTACTTC
CASSFQGGTETQYF
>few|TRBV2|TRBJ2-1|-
TGTGCCAATTACAATGAGCAGTTCTTC
CANYNEQFF
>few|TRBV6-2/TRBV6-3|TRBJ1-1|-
TGTGCCAGCAGTTTCGTTGGGCTGAACACTGAAGCTTTCTTT
CASSFVGLNTEAFF
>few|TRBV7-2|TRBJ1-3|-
TGTGCCAGCAGCTTGGTCTACAGGGCCCCAACTTCAGGAAACACCATATATTTT
CASSLVYRAPTSGNTIYF
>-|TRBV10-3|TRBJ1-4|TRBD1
TGTGCCATCACCGCCGACAGGGCGAACGAAAAACTGTTTTTT
CAITADRANEKLFF
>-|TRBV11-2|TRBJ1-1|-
TGTGCCAGCACCGAAAACTGGGGGGGGGGCACTGAAGCTTTCTTT
CASTENWGGGTEAFF
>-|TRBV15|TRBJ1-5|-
TGTGCCACCAGCAGAGCTGGGGGCAATCAGCCCCAGCATTTT
CATSRAGGNQPQHF
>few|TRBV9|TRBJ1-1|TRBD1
TGTGCCAGCAGCCCTCACGGAGGGACAGCCCCTGAAGCTTTCTTT
CASSPHGGTAPEAFF
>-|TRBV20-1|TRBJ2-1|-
TGCAGTGCTAGAGCCGTGACAGGCAATGAGCAGTTCTTC
CSARAVTGNEQFF
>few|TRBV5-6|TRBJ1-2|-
TGTGCCAGCAGCCAGGACTACTATGGCTACACCTTC
CASSQDYYGYTF
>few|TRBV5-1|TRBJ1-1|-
TGCGCCAGCAGCTTCAAGGCCACCACTGAAGCTTTCTTT
CASSFKATTEAFF
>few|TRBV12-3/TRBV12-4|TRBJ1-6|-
TGTGCCAGCAGGCCACAGAGGAATTCACCCCTCCACTTT
CASRPQRNSPLHF
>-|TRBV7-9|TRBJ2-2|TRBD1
TGTGCCAGCAGCTTATCGCTGGGACAGTACACCGGGGAGCTGTTTTTT
CASSLSLGQYTGELFF
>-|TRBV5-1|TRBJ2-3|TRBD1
TGCGCCAGCACCGAGCGACAGGGGGCGTTGGATACGCAGTATTTT
CASTERQGALDTQYF
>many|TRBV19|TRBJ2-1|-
TGTGCCAGTAGTATGGTAGGGGATCCCAATACGAATGAGCAGTTCTTC
CASSMVGDPNTNEQFF
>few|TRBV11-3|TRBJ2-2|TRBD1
TGTGCCAGCAGCTTAAGGGGGCCCGGCGGGGAGCTGTTTTTT
CASSLRGPGGELFF
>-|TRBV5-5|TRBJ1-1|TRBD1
TGTGCCAGCAGCTTGGGGCAGGGGGTGAACACTGAAGCTTTCTTT
CASSLGQGVNTEAFF
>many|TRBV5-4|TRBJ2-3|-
TGTGCCAGCAGCTTGGATGGTTTATCTAGCACAGATACGCAGTATTTT
CASSLDGLSSTDTQYF
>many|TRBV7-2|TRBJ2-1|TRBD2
TGTGCCAGCAGCTTAATTCCTAGCGGGGGGGCTAATGAGCAGTTCTTC
CASSLIPSGGANEQFF
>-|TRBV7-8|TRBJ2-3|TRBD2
TGTGCCAGCAGCTTCCCCGGTCTAGCGGGGGGCCAGACAGATACGCAGTATTTT
CASSFPGLAGGQTDTQYF
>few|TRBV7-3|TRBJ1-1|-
TGTGCCAGCAGCTGGGGCCTTCTGGGATCTGAAGCTTTCTTT
CASSWGLLGSEAFF
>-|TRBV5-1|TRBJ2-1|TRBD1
TGCGCCAGCTCAGACGGACAGGGGAACGATGAGCAGTTCTTC
CASSDGQGNDEQFF
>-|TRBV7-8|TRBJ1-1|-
TGTGCCAGCAGCTTCTATCGACAGATCATGAACACTGAAGCTTTCTTT
CASSFYRQIMNTEAFF
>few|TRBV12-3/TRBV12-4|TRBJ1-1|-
TGTGCCAGCAGTTTGGTACTGGAGTATGAAGCTTTCTTT
CASSLVLEYEAFF
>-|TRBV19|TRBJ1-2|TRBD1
TGTGCCAGTAGGGACAGGATCTATGGCTACACCTTC
CASRDRIYGYTF
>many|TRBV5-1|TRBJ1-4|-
TGCGCCAGCAGCTCGGGTTCGGGCTCTGAAAAACTGTTTTTT
CASSSGSGSEKLFF
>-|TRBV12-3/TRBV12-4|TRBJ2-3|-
TGTGCCAGCAGTTTAGCTAGCGGACACACAGATACGCAGTATTTT
CASSLASGHTDTQYF
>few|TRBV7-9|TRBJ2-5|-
TGTGCCAGCACCATCCGACTGGCGGGGGAGACCCAGTACTTC
CASTIRLAGETQYF
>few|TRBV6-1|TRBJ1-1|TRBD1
TGTGCCAGCAGTTCTCCCGGGACAGGGTCGGATGAAGCTTTCTTT
CASSSPGTGSDEAFF
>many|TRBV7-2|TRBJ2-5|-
TGTGCCAGCAGCTTAGCCGGGACGGAACAAGAGACCCAGTACTTC
CASSLAGTEQETQYF